The 20 T cell receptor beta chains given below trace back to one sample, sequenced in a study of response to subunit inactivated influenza vaccine. One entry per CDR3 protein results from TCRdb running MiXCR on the RT-PCR reads. Altogether about 540,000 distinct CDR3 sequences are present, around 21% being singletons, with the ten largest covering roughly 2.8%. These same records also appear under a second study, on T cells expressing NK-cell markers. Turning to that study: The authors made TCR beta cDNA libraries by 5'RACE template switching. This switching added a universal primer site and UMIs.

This sample comprised CD4+ T cells sorted from PBMCs, obtained roughly 12 days after vaccination. The receptor set was obtained from a man in his forties or fifties who received an inactivated influenza vaccine.

The chain couples TRBV5-4 to TRBJ2-1, with D perhaps being TRBD1 or TRBD2 (5 bases each). This CDR3 has 12 residues. CDR1 is SGHNT and CDR2 is YYREEE in the germline V gene (reference sequence). The V end was cut by 3 bases, the J end by 8 bases, with 9 bases between. The chain's CDR3 is CASSWWDDEQFF. In nucleotides, the CDR3 is TGTGCCAGCAGCTGGTGGGACGATGAGCAGTTCTTC. The full variable domain, its missing parts supplied by reference TRBV5-4 and TRBJ2-1, is ETGVTQSPTHLIKTRGQQVTLRCSSQSGHNTVSWYQQALGQGPQFIFQYYREEENGRGNFPPRFSGLQFPNYSSELNVNALELDDSALYLCASSWWDDEQFFGPGTRLTVL.

This clonotype was seen a few times. CDR3 protein: CASSFDGERGEQYF. The CDR3 DNA follows: TGCGCCAGCAGCTTCGACGGAGAGCGGGGCGAGCAGTACTTC. The chain links TRBV5-1 to TRBJ2-7; 7 bases are a match to TRBD2. The CDR3 runs to 14 residues. J lost 6 bases, V lost 2 bases, and 8 bases had no gene match. In germline, CDR1 is SGHRS, CDR2 YFSETQ.

In this sample, this clonotype turned up once. V is TRBV20-1 and J is TRBJ2-7; TRBD2 aligns across 11 bases. The CDR3 contains 14 residues. V lost 5 bases and J lost 0; bases outside the gene matches: 3. The germline V gene has CDR1 DFQATT and CDR2 SNEGSKA (reference sequence). The CDR3 sequence is CSAHSGRASYEQYF. The CDR3 nucleotides are TGCAGTGCTCATAGCGGGAGGGCCTCCTACGAGCAGTACTTC.

This clonotype was observed a handful of times. The chain recombines TRBV12-3 or TRBV12-4 with TRBJ2-2, with D tentatively TRBD1 (5 bases). V lost 2 bases and J 0 bases, leaving 13 bases between the germline ends. This CDR3 has 17 amino acids. The CDR3 reads CASSLMGHNTNTGELFF. CDR3 DNA sequence: TGTGCCAGCAGTTTAATGGGGCATAACACGAACACCGGGGAGCTGTTTTTT.

This clonotype was observed a handful of times. The chain combines TRBV4-1 with TRBJ2-7; D is uncertain. The germline gives CDR1 MGHRA, CDR2 YSYEKL. CDR3 length: 13 residues. V was cut by 0 bases and J by 3 bases, with 6 bases left in between. CDR3 protein: CASSQEQNYEQYF. The CDR3 DNA reads as TGCGCCAGCAGCCAAGAACAGAACTACGAGCAGTACTTC.

This clonotype was picked up a small number of times. The chain links TRBV6-5 to TRBJ2-1; 10 bases agree with TRBD1. CDR1 and CDR2 (germline): MNHEY, SVGAGI. V lost 4 bases and J lost 7; bases outside the gene matches: 4. The CDR3 runs 14 residues. The DNA of the CDR3 is TGTGCCAGCAGTTCCCGACAGGGGGCGAATGAGCAGTTCTTC. Translated, it gives CASSSRQGANEQFF.

J is TRBJ1-5 and V is TRBV18, with D unresolved. This CDR3 comprises 13 residues. In germline, CDR1 is KGHSH, CDR2 LQKENI. V was cut by 6 bases and J by 6 bases, with 12 bases left in between. This chain's CDR3 is CASSLLEFQPQHF. Here the CDR3 DNA reads TGTGCCAGCTCGCTTCTGGAGTTTCAGCCCCAGCATTTT.

The chain combines TRBV7-2 with TRBJ2-5; TRBD1 is a possible D gene (5 bases). The CDR3 has 15 amino acids. Germline V gives CDR1 SGHTA, CDR2 FQGNSA. V was clipped by 5 bases and J by 5 bases, with 18 bases between them. The CDR3 spells CASSPLKMGPETQYF. CDR3 nucleotides: TGTGCCAGCAGCCCCCTAAAGATGGGGCCCGAGACCCAGTACTTC. The variable domain in full, with the rest retrieved from reference TRBV7-2 and TRBJ2-5, is GAGVSQSPSNKVTEKGKDVELRCDPISGHTALYWYRQSLGQGLEFLIYFQGNSAPDKSGLPSDRFSAERTGGSVSTLTIQRTQQEDSAVYLCASSPLKMGPETQYFGPGTRLLVL.

V and J are TRBV30 and TRBJ1-3; D is unresolved. Germline V gene sequence: CDR1 GTSNPN, CDR2 SVGIG (reference sequence). This CDR3 is 14 amino acids long. Between the trimmed V and J ends, which lost 4 bases and 0 bases, there was a span of 10 bases. CDR3 sequence reads: CAWTFGSSGNTIYF. The CDR3 DNA is TGTGCCTGGACCTTCGGGAGCTCTGGAAACACCATATATTTT.

This clonotype was recorded many times. CDR3 in amino acids: CASSLTPDTQYF. The DNA of the CDR3 is TGTGCCAGCAGTTTAACCCCGGATACGCAGTATTTT. This sequence joins TRBV12-3 or TRBV12-4 and TRBJ2-3; D is undetermined. The CDR3 loop spans 12 amino acids. Trimming took 2 bases from V and 6 from J, leaving 6 bases between them.

The rearrangement joins TRBV29-1 to TRBJ2-5; maybe TRBD2 (6 bases). The V gene lost 0 bases and the J gene lost 5 bases, with 13 bases spanning the gap. This CDR3 spans 14 amino acids. CDR1 and CDR2 (germline): SQVTM, ANQGSEA. CDR3 bases: TGCAGCGTTGAAGATACGGGGGTGTTTGAGACCCAGTACTTC. Its protein is CSVEDTGVFETQYF.

The rearrangement joins TRBV28 to TRBJ2-7; possibly TRBD1 for D (5 bases). Per germline, CDR1 MDHEN and CDR2 SYDVKM. V lost 5 bases and J 7 bases, leaving 15 bases between the germline ends. The CDR3 has 13 amino acids. CDR3 in amino acids: CASSPQGRLEQYF. CDR3 nucleotides: TGTGCCAGCAGTCCCCAGGGTAGGTTGGAGCAGTACTTC. Filled out from reference TRBV28 and TRBJ2-7, the complete variable domain reads DVKVTQSSRYLVKRTGEKVFLECVQDMDHENMFWYRQDPGLGLRLIYFSYDVKMKEKGDIPEGYSVSREKKERFSLILESASTNQTSMYLCASSPQGRLEQYFGPGTRLTVT.

The chain is built from TRBV5-1 and TRBJ2-4; no firm D call. The CDR3 is 13 amino acids. The V and J ends lost 3 bases and 8 bases respectively, with 12 bases between them. In germline, CDR1 is SGHRS, CDR2 YFSETQ. Written as DNA, the CDR3 is TGCGCCAGCAGCTCCGGGCCCGTGGACATTCAGTACTTC. It translates to CASSSGPVDIQYF.

The gene calls are TRBV20-1 and TRBJ2-1; TRBD2 agrees at 8 bases. V shed 3 bases and J 7 bases; nucleotides not matched to a gene: 11. The germline V gene encodes CDR1 DFQATT and CDR2 SNEGSKA (reference sequence). The CDR3 spans 15 residues. The CDR3 sequence: CSASPGGRLGNEQFF. The CDR3 region has the DNA TGCAGTGCTAGCCCGGGGGGGCGACTAGGAAATGAGCAGTTCTTC.

This clonotype was detected a few times. The chain employs TRBV3-1 and TRBJ2-5, with no clear D. The V gene's germline CDR1 is LGHDT and CDR2 YNNKEL (reference sequence). The CDR3 loop spans 13 amino acids. The V end was cut by 2 bases, the J end by 3 bases, with 7 bases between. The CDR3 here is CASSQNHKETQYF. The CDR3 region has the DNA TGTGCCAGCAGCCAAAACCACAAAGAGACCCAGTACTTC.

This clonotype came up a few times. The rearrangement uses TRBV6-2 or TRBV6-3 and TRBJ2-1; D remains ambiguous. The V end lost 2 bases, the J end lost 12 bases, and 11 bases lay between the germline ends. The CDR3 has 12 amino acids. CDR1 is MNHEY and CDR2 is SVGEGT in the germline V gene. The CDR3 DNA follows: TGTGCCAGCAGTTACACATATTTGGGGCAGTTCTTC. Its protein is CASSYTYLGQFF.

The genes are TRBV9 and TRBJ2-1; 8 positions match TRBD1. Germline values: CDR1 SGDLS, CDR2 YYNGEE. The V segment lost 4 bases and the J segment 3 bases; nucleotides outside the gene matches: 9. This CDR3 has 16 amino acids. The CDR3 here is CASSPTGTGNYNEQFF. The CDR3 DNA sequence: TGTGCCAGCAGCCCAACCGGGACAGGAAACTACAATGAGCAGTTCTTC.

This clonotype is judged medium-sized. This chain uses TRBV7-2 with TRBJ2-5, with D unresolved. Trimming removed 2 bases from V and 1 base from J, with 5 bases in between. The CDR3 has 13 amino acids. Germline CDR1 is SGHTA and CDR2 is FQGNSA. CDR3 in amino acids: CASSLQVQETQYF. CDR3 nucleotide sequence: TGTGCCAGCAGCTTACAGGTCCAAGAGACCCAGTACTTC.

This clonotype appeared a few times. The chain is built from TRBV4-3 and TRBJ2-7; 8 nucleotides match TRBD2. In germline, CDR1 is LGHNA, CDR2 YSLEER. This CDR3 has 15 amino acids. V lost 0 bases and J lost 5; bases outside the gene matches: 6. CDR3 loop: CASSQDLGGVDEQYF. As DNA, the CDR3 is TGCGCCAGCAGCCAAGATCTCGGGGGGGTGGACGAGCAGTACTTC.

There are a few counts of this clonotype. The chain is built from TRBV5-1 and TRBJ2-5, with D maybe TRBD2 (6 bases). Trimming removed 0 bases at V and 10 bases at J, with 13 bases between. CDR3 length equals 13 residues. CDR1 SGHRS and CDR2 YFSETQ come from the germline V gene. The CDR3 DNA is TGCGCCAGCAGCTTGGTGCAGGGCGGGATCCAGTACTTC. This gives the protein CASSLVQGGIQYF.